This entry concerns a single TCR beta chain. With 4 bases clipped from V and 2 bases from J, the junction kept 6 bases outside the gene matches. The CDR3 runs to 15 residues. Germline V gene lookup returns CDR1 LNHDA and CDR2 SQIVND (reference sequence). A sample-barcoded 5' primer and a J-beta primer mix were used in a second PCR of roughly 7 to 12 cycles. Each CDR3 protein gets one entry after TCRdb re-called the 5' RACE reads with MiXCR. The table lists some 1.5 million distinct CDR3 sequences, about 30% of them singletons, with approximately 7.7% in the top ten. The data belong to a study of blood T cells in healthy people across ages.

The genes are TRBV19 and TRBJ2-3; 7 positions match TRBD2. The sequenced sample was blood. The TCR comes from a woman under 40 in good health. The CDR3 DNA sequence: TGTGCCAGTAGTACCAGAGGACTAGTCACAGATACGCAGTATTTT. The encoded protein is CASSTRGLVTDTQYF.